The entry below gives a single T cell receptor (beta chain) sequence along with its context. Its antigen remains unknown. Trimming pared 5 bases from V and 1 base from J, leaving 9 bases between. This CDR3 is built from 13 residues. Germline CDR1 SGDLS, CDR2 YYNGEE. The PCR used 60 Vbeta and 13 Jbeta primers. Assay used: immunoSEQ multiplex PCR; TCRdb lists only in-frame clones, some missing. Among about 95,000 clones listed, nearly 70% were seen once. These data originate in a study of cytomegalovirus exposure and HLA in healthy donors. The study's findings and limits: An apparent linkage of common viral pathogens to several of the most significant clusters emerged in a later analysis. Because they were indistinguishable, some V segments, including TRBV6-2 and TRBV6-3, were excluded.

The rearrangement uses TRBV9 and TRBJ1-1, with D perhaps matching TRBD1 (5 bases). This receptor was identified in a woman in her 50s in good health and CMV-seropositive. Sequencing was performed on PBMCs. In nucleotides, the CDR3 is TGTGCCAGCAGTAGGGGCGCGAACACTGAAGCTTTCTTT. The encoded protein is CASSRGANTEAFF.